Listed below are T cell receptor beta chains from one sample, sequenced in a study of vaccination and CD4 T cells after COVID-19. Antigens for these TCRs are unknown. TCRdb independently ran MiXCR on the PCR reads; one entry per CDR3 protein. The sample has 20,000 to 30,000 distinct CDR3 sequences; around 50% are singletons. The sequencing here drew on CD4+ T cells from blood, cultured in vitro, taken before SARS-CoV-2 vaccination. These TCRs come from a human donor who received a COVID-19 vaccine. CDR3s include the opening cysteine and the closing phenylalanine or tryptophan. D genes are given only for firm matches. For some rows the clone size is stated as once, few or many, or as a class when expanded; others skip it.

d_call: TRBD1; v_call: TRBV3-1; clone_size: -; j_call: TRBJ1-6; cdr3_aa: CASSRTGVNSPLHF; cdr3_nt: TGTGCCAGCAGCCGGACAGGGGTTAATTCACCCCTCCACTTT
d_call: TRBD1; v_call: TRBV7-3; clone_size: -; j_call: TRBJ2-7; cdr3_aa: CASSLFGDRSPDEQYF; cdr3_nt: TGTGCCAGCAGCTTATTCGGGGACAGGTCCCCTGACGAGCAGTACTTC
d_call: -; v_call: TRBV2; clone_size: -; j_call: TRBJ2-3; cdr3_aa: CASSDQRGTDTQYF; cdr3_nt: TGTGCCAGCAGTGACCAGCGGGGCACAGATACGCAGTATTTT
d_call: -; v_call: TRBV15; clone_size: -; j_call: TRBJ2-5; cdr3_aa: CATSSGVRETQYF; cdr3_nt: TGTGCCACCAGCTCAGGGGTGCGAGAGACCCAGTACTTC
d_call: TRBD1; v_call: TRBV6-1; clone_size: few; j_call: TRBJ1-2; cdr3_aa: CASSETGGYGYTF; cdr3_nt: TGTGCCAGCAGTGAAACAGGGGGCTATGGCTACACCTTC
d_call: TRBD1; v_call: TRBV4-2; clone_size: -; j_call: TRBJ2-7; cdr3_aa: CASSPRQGETYEQYF; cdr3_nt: TGTGCCAGCAGCCCCCGACAGGGGGAAACCTACGAGCAGTACTTC
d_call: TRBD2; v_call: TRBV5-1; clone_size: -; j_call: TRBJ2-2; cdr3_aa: CASSLGHSGVTGELFF; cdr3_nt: TGCGCCAGCAGCTTGGGTCATAGCGGGGTGACCGGGGAGCTGTTTTTT
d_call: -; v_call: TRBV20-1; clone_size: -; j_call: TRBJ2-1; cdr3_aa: CSARDSGRDTYNEQFF; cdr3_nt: TGCAGTGCTAGAGATTCGGGGAGAGATACCTACAATGAGCAGTTCTTC
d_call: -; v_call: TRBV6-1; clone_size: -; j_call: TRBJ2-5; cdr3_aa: CASSEIRGQQETQYF; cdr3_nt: TGTGCCAGCAGTGAAATTCGGGGGCAACAAGAGACCCAGTACTTC
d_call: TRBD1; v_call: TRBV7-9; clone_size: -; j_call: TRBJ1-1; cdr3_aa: CASSPDRGLLGFF; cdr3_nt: TGTGCCAGCAGTCCGGACAGGGGGCTTTTGGGTTTCTTT
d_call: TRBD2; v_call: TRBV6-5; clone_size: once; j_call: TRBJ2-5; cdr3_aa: CASSSRTSAETQYF; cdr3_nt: TGTGCCAGCAGTTCTCGGACTAGCGCAGAGACCCAGTACTTC
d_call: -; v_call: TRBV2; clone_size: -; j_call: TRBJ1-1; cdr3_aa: CASSGHAPEAFF; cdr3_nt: TGTGCCAGCAGTGGCCATGCCCCCGAAGCTTTCTTT
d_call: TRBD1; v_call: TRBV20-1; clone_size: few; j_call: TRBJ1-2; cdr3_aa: CSARGGQAGDGYTF; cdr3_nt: TGCAGTGCTAGAGGGGGACAGGCGGGGGATGGCTACACCTTC
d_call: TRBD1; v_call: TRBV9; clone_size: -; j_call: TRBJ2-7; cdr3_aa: CASSRQGKGEQYF; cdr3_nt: TGTGCCAGCTCCCGACAGGGGAAAGGGGAGCAGTACTTC
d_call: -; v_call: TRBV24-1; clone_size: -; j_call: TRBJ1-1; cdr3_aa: CATSDATGNEAFF; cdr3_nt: TGTGCCACCAGTGATGCTACAGGGAATGAAGCTTTCTTT
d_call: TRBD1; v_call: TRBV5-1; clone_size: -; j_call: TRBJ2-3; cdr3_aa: CASSLRDRGLQDTQYF; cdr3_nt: TGCGCCAGCAGCTTGAGGGACAGGGGGCTTCAAGATACGCAGTATTTT
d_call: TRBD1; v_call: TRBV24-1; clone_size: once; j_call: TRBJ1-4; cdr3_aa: CATSDGTGGDAEKLFF; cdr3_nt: TGTGCCACCAGTGATGGGACAGGGGGGGATGCGGAAAAACTGTTTTTT
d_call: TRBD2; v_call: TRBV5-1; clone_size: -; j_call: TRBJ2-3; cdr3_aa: CASSLVGRLAGAGDTQYF; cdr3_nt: TGCGCCAGCAGCTTGGTCGGGCGCCTAGCGGGGGCAGGAGATACGCAGTATTTT
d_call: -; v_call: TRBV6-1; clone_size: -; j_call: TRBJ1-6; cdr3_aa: CASSEVGAPLHF; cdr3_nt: TGTGCCAGCAGTGAAGTTGGAGCACCCCTCCACTTT
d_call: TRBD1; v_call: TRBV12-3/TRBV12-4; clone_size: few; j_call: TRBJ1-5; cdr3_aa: CASSPGTGGNQPQHF; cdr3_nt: TGTGCCAGCAGTCCGGGGACAGGGGGCAATCAGCCCCAGCATTTT
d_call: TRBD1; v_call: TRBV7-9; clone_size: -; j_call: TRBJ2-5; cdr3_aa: CASSLLDRVGTQYF; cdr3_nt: TGTGCCAGCAGCCTACTAGACAGGGTGGGGACCCAGTACTTC
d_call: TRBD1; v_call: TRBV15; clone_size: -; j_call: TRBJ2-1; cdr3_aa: CATTSGDRLSYNEQFF; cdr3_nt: TGTGCCACCACATCCGGGGACAGACTCTCCTACAATGAGCAGTTCTTC
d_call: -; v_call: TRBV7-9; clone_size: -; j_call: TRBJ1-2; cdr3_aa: CASSSLALRGLYGYTF; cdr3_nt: TGTGCCAGCAGCTCACTAGCTCTCAGGGGACTCTATGGCTACACCTTC
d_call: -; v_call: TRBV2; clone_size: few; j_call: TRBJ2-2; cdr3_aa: CASSPLDTNTGELFF; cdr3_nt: TGTGCCAGCAGTCCCCTAGATACGAACACCGGGGAGCTGTTTTTT
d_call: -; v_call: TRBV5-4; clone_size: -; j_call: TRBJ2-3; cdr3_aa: CASSFRGPSTDTQYF; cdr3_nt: TGTGCCAGCAGCTTCCGGGGACCTAGCACAGATACGCAGTATTTT
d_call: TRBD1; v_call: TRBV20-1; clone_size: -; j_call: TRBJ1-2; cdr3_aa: CSARPGQGMEGYTF; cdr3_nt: TGCAGTGCTCGCCCGGGACAGGGGATGGAAGGCTACACCTTC
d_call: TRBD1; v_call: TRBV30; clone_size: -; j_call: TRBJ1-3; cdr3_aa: CALQGDDQGNTIYF; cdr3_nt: TGTGCCTTACAGGGGGATGATCAAGGAAACACCATATATTTT
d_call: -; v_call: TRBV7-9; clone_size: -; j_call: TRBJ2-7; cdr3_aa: CASSSGTALLQYF; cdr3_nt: TGTGCCAGCAGCTCCGGGACGGCCTTATTGCAGTACTTC
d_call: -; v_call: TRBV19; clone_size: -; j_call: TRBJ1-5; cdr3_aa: CASSMSHTNQPQHF; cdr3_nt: TGTGCCAGTAGTATGAGTCACACAAATCAGCCCCAGCATTTT
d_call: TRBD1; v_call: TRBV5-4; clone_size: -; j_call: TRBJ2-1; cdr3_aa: CASSLGDRSYNEQFF; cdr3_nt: TGTGCCAGCAGCTTGGGGGACAGGAGCTACAATGAGCAGTTCTTC
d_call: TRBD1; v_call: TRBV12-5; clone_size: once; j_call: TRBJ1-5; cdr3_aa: CASGLVSPGTVDQPQHF; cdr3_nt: TGTGCTAGTGGTTTGGTATCCCCCGGGACAGTGGATCAGCCCCAGCATTTT
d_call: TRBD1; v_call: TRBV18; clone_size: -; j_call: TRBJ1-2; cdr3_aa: CASSPREDRVGGYTF; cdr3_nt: TGTGCCAGCTCACCACGAGAGGACAGGGTGGGAGGCTACACCTTC
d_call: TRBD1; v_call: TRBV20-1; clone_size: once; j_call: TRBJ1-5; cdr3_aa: CSARYRGSNQPQHF; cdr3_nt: TGCAGTGCTAGGTACAGGGGGAGCAATCAGCCCCAGCATTTT
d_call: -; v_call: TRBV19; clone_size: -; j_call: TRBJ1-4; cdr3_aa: CASDDRGTNEKLFF; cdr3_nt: TGTGCCAGTGACGACCGGGGAACTAATGAAAAACTGTTTTTT
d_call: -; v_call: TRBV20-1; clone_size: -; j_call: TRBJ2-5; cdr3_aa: CSARRRVITTQETQYF; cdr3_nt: TGCAGTGCTAGAAGGAGGGTCATCACCACGCAAGAGACCCAGTACTTC
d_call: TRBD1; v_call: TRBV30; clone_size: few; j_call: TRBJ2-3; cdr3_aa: CAWGPGQGLQDTQYF; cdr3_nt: TGTGCCTGGGGGCCCGGACAGGGTTTGCAAGATACGCAGTATTTT
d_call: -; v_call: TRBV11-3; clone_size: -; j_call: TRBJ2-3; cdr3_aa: CASSSGWADTQYF; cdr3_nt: TGTGCCAGCAGCTCCGGGTGGGCAGATACGCAGTATTTT
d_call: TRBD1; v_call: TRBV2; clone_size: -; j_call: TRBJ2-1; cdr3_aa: CARQRRQGDNEQFF; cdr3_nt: TGTGCCAGACAGAGGAGACAGGGCGATAATGAGCAGTTCTTC
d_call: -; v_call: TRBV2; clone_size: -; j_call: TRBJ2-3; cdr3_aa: CASSGTLTDTQYF; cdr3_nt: TGTGCCAGCAGTGGGACCCTCACAGATACGCAGTATTTT
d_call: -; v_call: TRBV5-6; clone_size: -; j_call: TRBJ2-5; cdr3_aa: CASSPNPGHFGETQYF; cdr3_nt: TGTGCCAGCAGCCCCAATCCGGGACACTTTGGGGAGACCCAGTACTTC
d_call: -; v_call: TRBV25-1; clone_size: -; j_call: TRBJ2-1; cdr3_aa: CASSGRVEQFF; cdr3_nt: TGTGCCAGCAGTGGTCGGGTTGAGCAGTTCTTC
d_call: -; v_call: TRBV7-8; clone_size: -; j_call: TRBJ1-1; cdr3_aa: CASSFMPSTEAFF; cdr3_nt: TGTGCCAGCAGCTTCATGCCCAGCACTGAAGCTTTCTTT
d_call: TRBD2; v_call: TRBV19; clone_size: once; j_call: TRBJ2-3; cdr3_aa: CASSLSPAGETDTQYF; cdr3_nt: TGTGCCAGTAGTTTATCACCGGCGGGGGAAACAGATACGCAGTATTTT
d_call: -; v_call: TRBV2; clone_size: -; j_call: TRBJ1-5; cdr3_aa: CASSKDGNQPQHF; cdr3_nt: TGTGCCAGCAGCAAGGACGGGAATCAGCCCCAGCATTTT
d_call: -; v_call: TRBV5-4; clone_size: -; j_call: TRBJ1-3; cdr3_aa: CASSLDIPDSGNTIYF; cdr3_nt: TGTGCCAGCAGCTTGGACATCCCCGACTCTGGAAACACCATATATTTT
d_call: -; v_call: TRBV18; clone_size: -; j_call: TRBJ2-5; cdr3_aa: CASSPRALAPPAETQYF; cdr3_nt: TGTGCCAGCTCACCACGGGCCCTCGCCCCGCCTGCGGAGACCCAGTACTTC
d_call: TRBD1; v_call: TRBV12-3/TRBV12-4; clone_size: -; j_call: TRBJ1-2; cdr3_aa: CASSPSSGGSGYTF; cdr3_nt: TGTGCCAGCAGTCCGTCCTCAGGGGGGAGTGGCTACACCTTC
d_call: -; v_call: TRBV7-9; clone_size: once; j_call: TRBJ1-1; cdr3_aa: CASSPPQVDEAFF; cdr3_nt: TGTGCCAGCAGCCCACCCCAGGTGGATGAAGCTTTCTTT
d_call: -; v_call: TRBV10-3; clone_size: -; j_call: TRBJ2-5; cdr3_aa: CATQIAAQETQYF; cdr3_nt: TGTGCCACACAAATAGCGGCCCAAGAGACCCAGTACTTC
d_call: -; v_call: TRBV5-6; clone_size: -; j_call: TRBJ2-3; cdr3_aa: CASSLRGGASTDTQYF; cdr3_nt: TGTGCCAGCAGCTTGCGAGGGGGAGCGAGCACAGATACGCAGTATTTT
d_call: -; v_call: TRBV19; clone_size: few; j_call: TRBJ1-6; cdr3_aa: CASREGGSYNSPLHF; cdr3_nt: TGTGCCAGTAGGGAAGGGGGATCCTATAATTCACCCCTCCACTTT
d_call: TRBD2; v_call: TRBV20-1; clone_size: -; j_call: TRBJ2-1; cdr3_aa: CSARDRLAAYNEQFF; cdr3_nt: TGCAGTGCTAGAGATCGACTAGCGGCCTACAATGAGCAGTTCTTC